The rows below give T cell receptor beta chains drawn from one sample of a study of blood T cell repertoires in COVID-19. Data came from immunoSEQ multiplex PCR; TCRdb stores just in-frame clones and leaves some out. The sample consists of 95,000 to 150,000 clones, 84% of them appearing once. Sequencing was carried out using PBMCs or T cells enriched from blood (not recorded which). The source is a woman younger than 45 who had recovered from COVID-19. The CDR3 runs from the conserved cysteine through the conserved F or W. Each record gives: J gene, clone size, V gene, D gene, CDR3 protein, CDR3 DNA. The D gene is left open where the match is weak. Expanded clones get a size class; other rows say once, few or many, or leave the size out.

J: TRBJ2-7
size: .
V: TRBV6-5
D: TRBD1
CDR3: CASTPRGTSYEQYF
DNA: TGTGCCAGCACCCCCAGGGGGACGTCCTACGAGCAGTACTTC

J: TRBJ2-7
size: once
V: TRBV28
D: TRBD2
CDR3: CASPRVGGRRYEQYF
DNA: TGTGCCAGCCCCAGGGTGGGCGGGAGGCGGTACGAGCAGTACTTC

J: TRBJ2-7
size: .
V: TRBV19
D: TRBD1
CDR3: CASNPGTGVSYEQYF
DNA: TGTGCCAGTAACCCCGGGACAGGGGTTTCCTACGAGCAGTACTTC

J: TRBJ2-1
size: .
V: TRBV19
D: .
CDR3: CASSSRLAAPYNEQFF
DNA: TGTGCCAGTAGTTCCCGCCTTGCGGCCCCCTACAATGAGCAGTTCTTC

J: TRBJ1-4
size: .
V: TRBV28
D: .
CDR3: CASTEQWGEKLFF
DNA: TGTGCCAGCACGGAGCAGTGGGGCGAAAAACTGTTTTTT

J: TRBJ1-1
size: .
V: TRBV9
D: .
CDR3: CASSVAGAMNTEAFF
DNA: TGTGCCAGCAGCGTAGCTGGGGCTATGAACACTGAAGCTTTCTTT

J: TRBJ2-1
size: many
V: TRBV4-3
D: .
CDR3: CASSQDSGSSYNEQFF
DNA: TGCGCCAGCAGCCAAGATTCAGGAAGCTCCTACAATGAGCAGTTCTTC

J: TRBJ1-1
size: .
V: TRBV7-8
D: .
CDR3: CASSRRWGDKNTEAFF
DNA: TGTGCCAGCAGCCGTCGATGGGGGGATAAGAACACTGAAGCTTTCTTT

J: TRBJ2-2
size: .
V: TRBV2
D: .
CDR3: CASSEQGTHSTGELFF
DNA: TGTGCCAGCAGTGAACAGGGAACCCATTCCACCGGGGAGCTGTTTTTT

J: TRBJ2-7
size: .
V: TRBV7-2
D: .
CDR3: CASSLRGQTYEQYF
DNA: TGTGCCAGCAGCTTAAGAGGACAGACGTACGAGCAGTACTTC

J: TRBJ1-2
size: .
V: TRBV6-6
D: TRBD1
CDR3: CASSYPGQGATYGYTF
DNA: TGTGCCAGCAGTTACCCCGGACAGGGGGCGACCTATGGCTACACCTTC

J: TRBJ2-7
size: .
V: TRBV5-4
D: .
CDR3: CASSLEGVKYEQYF
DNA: TGTGCCAGCAGCTTGGAGGGGGTGAAGTACGAGCAGTACTTC

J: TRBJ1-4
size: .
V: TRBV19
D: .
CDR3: CASSIRQGLNEKLFF
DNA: TGTGCCAGTAGTATCCGGCAGGGATTAAATGAAAAACTGTTTTTT

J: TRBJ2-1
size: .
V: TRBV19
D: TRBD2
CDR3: CASSPGLAGRFYNEQFF
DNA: TGTGCCAGTAGTCCTGGACTAGCGGGGCGGTTCTACAATGAGCAGTTCTTC

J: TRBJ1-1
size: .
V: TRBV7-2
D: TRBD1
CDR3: CASREDRAANTEAFF
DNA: TGTGCCAGCAGAGAGGACAGGGCGGCCAACACTGAAGCTTTCTTT

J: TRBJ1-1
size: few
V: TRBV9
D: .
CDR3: CASSVDEGVGAFF
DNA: TGTGCCAGCAGCGTAGACGAAGGGGTAGGAGCTTTCTTT

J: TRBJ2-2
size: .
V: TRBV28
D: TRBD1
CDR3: CASSSTGDTGELFF
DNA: TGTGCCAGCAGTTCAACAGGGGACACCGGGGAGCTGTTTTTT

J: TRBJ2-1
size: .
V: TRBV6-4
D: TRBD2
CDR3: CASSDSAPVPGLYNEQFF
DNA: TGTGCCAGTAGTGACTCCGCGCCCGTACCGGGACTATACAATGAGCAGTTCTTC

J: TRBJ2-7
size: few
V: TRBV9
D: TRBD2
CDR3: CASSVVAGGAYEQYF
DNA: TGTGCCAGCAGCGTAGTGGCGGGAGGTGCCTACGAGCAGTACTTC

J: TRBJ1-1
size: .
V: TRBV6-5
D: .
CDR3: CASSYGAWNTEAFF
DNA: TGTGCCAGCAGTTACGGGGCCTGGAACACTGAAGCTTTCTTT

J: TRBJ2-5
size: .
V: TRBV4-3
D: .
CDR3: CASSLGTQETQYF
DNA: TGCGCCAGCAGCCTGGGGACTCAAGAGACCCAGTACTTC

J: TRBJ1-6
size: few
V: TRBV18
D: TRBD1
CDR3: CASSPRGQGARSPLHF
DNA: TGTGCCAGCTCACCCCGGGGACAGGGAGCGCGATCACCCCTCCACTTT

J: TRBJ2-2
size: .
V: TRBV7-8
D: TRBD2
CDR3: CASSLEGLSNTGELFF
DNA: TGTGCCAGCAGCTTAGAGGGACTATCGAACACCGGGGAGCTGTTTTTT

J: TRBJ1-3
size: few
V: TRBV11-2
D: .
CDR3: CASSPRGADSGNTIYF
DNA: TGTGCCAGCAGCCCCAGGGGCGCAGACTCTGGAAACACCATATATTTT

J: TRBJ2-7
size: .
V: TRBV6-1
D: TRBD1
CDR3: CASSDQGAPNEQYF
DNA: TGTGCCAGCAGTGATCAGGGGGCTCCCAACGAGCAGTACTTC

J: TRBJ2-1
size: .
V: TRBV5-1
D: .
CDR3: CASSLLAENNEQFF
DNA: TGCGCCAGCAGCTTATTAGCGGAGAACAATGAGCAGTTCTTC

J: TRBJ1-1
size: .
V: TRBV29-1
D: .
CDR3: CSVEDRGQGVGEAFF
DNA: TGCAGCGTTGAAGATCGCGGCCAGGGTGTTGGTGAAGCTTTCTTT

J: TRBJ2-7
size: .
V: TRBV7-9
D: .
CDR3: CASSLYGYEQYF
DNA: TGTGCCAGCAGCCTCTATGGCTACGAGCAGTACTTC

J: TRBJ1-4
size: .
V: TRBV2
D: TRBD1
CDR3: CASTPLDRGVGGEKLFF
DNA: TGTGCCAGCACGCCCCTCGACAGGGGAGTCGGTGGTGAAAAACTGTTTTTT